The 30 T cell receptor beta chains presented below share a single source sample, sequenced in a study of blood T cells in healthy people across ages (dated by TCRdb to about 2015). Libraries were prepared through 5' RACE. TCRdb lists the instrument as Illumina HiSeq 2500. A second about 6 to 11 cycle PCR used a sample-barcoded 5' primer and a J-beta primer mix. The public sequencing data were trimmed at Q25 with fastp and processed into clonotypes with MiXCR by TCRdb, which kept only in-frame beta chains. Every distinct CDR3 protein forms one entry, paired with its most common genes and DNA. The sample yields 800,000 to 950,000 distinct CDR3 sequences; roughly 29% were counted once. The ten biggest clones cover about a tenth of the sample. These same records also appear under a second study, on T cells of mothers and their children.

The sequenced sample consisted of blood. The receptors derive from a woman between 40 and 50 years old in good health.

The V and J genes are TRBV12-3 or TRBV12-4 and TRBJ2-5; D possibly corresponds to TRBD2 (6 bases). V was clipped by 4 bases and J by 5 bases, with 14 bases between them. The CDR3 loop spans 14 amino acids. The CDR3 sequence: CASSSVPGLETQYF. CDR3 DNA sequence: TGTGCCAGCAGTTCAGTCCCGGGACTGGAGACCCAGTACTTC.

This clonotype was counted ten times or more. The chain recombines TRBV12-3 or TRBV12-4 with TRBJ1-2; the D gene is possibly TRBD1 (5 bases). The CDR3 sequence is 13 residues long. The ends were cut back, 6 bases at V and 0 bases at J, with 8 bases in the middle. The CDR3 coding sequence is TGTGCCAGCAGGCGAGGGGCTAACTATGGCTACACCTTC. Translation gives CASRRGANYGYTF.

Regarding this clonotype: A clone one base away is much larger, so this may be a read error. The V gene is TRBV4-1, the J gene TRBJ2-4; TRBD1 agrees at 8 bases. The CDR3 is made up of 13 amino acids. J lost 15 bases, V lost 3 bases, and 10 bases had no gene match. Germline values: CDR1 MGHRA, CDR2 YSYEKL. CDR3 DNA sequence: TGCGCCAGCAGCCACCTTAGTGGGGGACAGGCGTACTTC. It specifies CASSHLSGGQAYF.

Concerning this clonotype itself: Because the CDR3 is missing its conserved closing phenylalanine or tryptophan, this is likely a read error. The rearrangement uses TRBV7-2 and TRBJ2-3, with D hard to call. The germline CDR1 and CDR2 sequences are SGHTA and FQGNSA. The V end lost 1 base, the J end lost 0 bases, and 8 bases lay between the germline ends. The length of the CDR3 is 15 residues. The CDR3: CASSLGEQSTDTQYI. CDR3 DNA sequence: TGTGCCAGCAGCTTAGGGGAACAGAGCACAGATACGCAGTATATT.

In its sample, this clonotype was seen many times. The chain recombines TRBV5-6 with TRBJ2-7; weak D call: TRBD1 (6 bases). The CDR3 has 14 residues. V lost 0 bases and J lost 3, with 10 bases in between. Germline V lookup: CDR1 SGHDT, CDR2 YYEEEE. CDR3 amino acids: CASSLAGAIYEQYF. The CDR3 region has the DNA TGTGCCAGCAGCTTGGCAGGGGCTATCTACGAGCAGTACTTC.

V is TRBV20-1 and J is TRBJ2-3; 9 positions match TRBD2. Trimming removed 5 bases from V and 2 bases from J; junction bases left unmatched: 8. The germline gives CDR1 DFQATT, CDR2 SNEGSKA (reference sequence). The CDR3 sequence is 15 residues long. The CDR3 region has the DNA TGCAGTGCTCCCATAGCGGGGGCGAACACAGATACGCAGTATTTT. Translation: CSAPIAGANTDTQYF.

Regarding this clonotype: The conserved phenylalanine or tryptophan normally closing the CDR3 is absent here, so this likely arose from a read error. The chain has TRBV7-3 and TRBJ2-1; 9 bases map to TRBD2. V dropped 5 bases and J dropped 9; count of bases not matched to a gene: 8. Per germline, CDR1 SGHTA and CDR2 FQGTGA. This CDR3 region has 14 residues. The CDR3 DNA reads as TGTGCCAGCAGCCCGCCGGGACTAGCTTTTGAGCAGTTCTGC. It codes for CASSPPGLAFEQFC.

This clonotype showed up many times. The V call is TRBV29-1, the J call TRBJ2-5; D unclear. V lost 7 bases to trimming and J lost 2 bases, with 14 bases between them. Germline V gene lookup returns CDR1 SQVTM and CDR2 ANQGSEA. The CDR3 runs 13 residues. The CDR3 bases are TGCAGCGCCCCTGGGGTGATACAAGAGACCCAGTACTTC. Protein sequence: CSAPGVIQETQYF. The full variable domain, in which reference TRBV29-1 and TRBJ2-5 provide the parts outside the CDR3, is SAVISQKPSRDICQRGTSLTIQCQVDSQVTMMFWYRQQPGQSLTLIATANQGSEATYESGFVIDKFPISRPNLTFSTLTVSNMSPEDSSIYLCSAPGVIQETQYFGPGTRLLVL.

The chain carries TRBV6-2 or TRBV6-3 and TRBJ1-2; D unresolved. The V and J ends lost 2 bases and 4 bases respectively, with 8 bases between them. The germline CDR1 and CDR2 sequences are MNHEY and SVGEGT. The CDR3 sequence is 13 residues long. The CDR3 loop is CASSYRDAYGYTF. Written as DNA, the CDR3 is TGTGCCAGCAGTTACAGGGATGCCTATGGCTACACCTTC.

J is TRBJ2-5 and V is TRBV10-3; possible D gene TRBD2, 7 bases. The CDR3 length is 14 residues. Germline V gene sequence: CDR1 ENHRY, CDR2 SYGVKD. Trimming left V 9 bases short and J 4 bases short, with 18 bases between. The CDR3 DNA reads as TGTGCCATGGGCCCGGGGGGCCACCGAGAGACCCAGTACTTC. It specifies CAMGPGGHRETQYF.

This clonotype showed up many times. The chain joins TRBV24-1 to TRBJ2-1, with 9 bases fitting TRBD1. The V and J ends lost 5 bases and 7 bases, in that order; junction bases with no gene match: 11. CDR1 and CDR2 from the germline V gene are KGHDR and SFDVKD. This CDR3 comprises 16 residues. DNA of the CDR3: TGTGCCACCAGTGCCGCACAGGGGGCGGGAAGTAATGAGCAGTTCTTC. Translated, it gives CATSAAQGAGSNEQFF.

This clonotype was picked up many times. This chain connects TRBV7-8 to TRBJ2-1; tentative D call: TRBD2 (7 bases). From germline, CDR1 is SGHVS and CDR2 FQNEAQ. V was pared by 0 bases and J by 5 bases, with 14 bases between. The CDR3 contains 16 residues. This CDR3 reads CASSLAGGAGNNEQFF. CDR3 bases: TGTGCCAGCAGCTTAGCAGGGGGGGCCGGAAACAATGAGCAGTTCTTC. The full variable domain, completed using reference TRBV7-8 and TRBJ2-1, is GAGVSQSPRYKVAKRGQDVALRCDPISGHVSLFWYQQALGQGPEFLTYFQNEAQLDKSGLPSDRFFAERPEGSVSTLKIQRTQQEDSAVYLCASSLAGGAGNNEQFFGPGTRLTVL.

The chain combines TRBV5-5 with TRBJ2-7; TRBD2 is a possible D gene (5 bases). This CDR3 has 16 amino acids. The germline V and J ends were trimmed by 1 base and 0 bases, with 14 bases remaining between them. CDR1 is SGHKS and CDR2 is YYEKEE in the germline V gene (reference sequence). The CDR3 here is CASSLKLVGFSYEQYF. The CDR3 nucleotides are TGTGCCAGCAGCTTGAAACTAGTCGGCTTCTCCTACGAGCAGTACTTC.

This clonotype was counted only a few times. A much larger clone differs by one base, so this may be a read error. The chain has TRBV20-1 and TRBJ2-5; TRBD2 aligns across 7 bases. Germline trimming cut 1 base from V and 2 bases from J; bases unmatched to any gene: 16. The CDR3 runs 18 residues. Germline loops: CDR1 DFQATT, CDR2 SNEGSKA (reference sequence). Here the CDR3 DNA reads TGCAGTGCTAGAGGAACCCCTGGGTGGGGAGGGAGGCAAGAGACCCAGTACTTC. Its protein product is CSARGTPGWGGRQETQYF.

The rearrangement uses TRBV7-2 and TRBJ2-7; no definite D call. The CDR3 is 12 amino acids. Trimming removed 5 bases at V and 7 bases at J, with 12 bases between. CDR1 and CDR2 (germline): SGHTA, FQGNSA. DNA of the CDR3: TGTGCCAGCAGCCAGGCCCGGCAGGAGCAGTACTTC. It codes for CASSQARQEQYF.

To note about this clonotype: Here the CDR3 omits its conserved ending phenylalanine or tryptophan, so a read error is the likely source. This chain connects TRBV7-9 to TRBJ1-2, with D hard to call. The CDR3 length is 16 residues. V lost 0 bases and J 2 bases, leaving 13 bases between the germline ends. Germline V lookup: CDR1 SEHNR, CDR2 FQNEAQ (reference sequence). The CDR3 sequence: CASSLAGGQLNYGYTC. CDR3 bases: TGTGCCAGCAGCTTAGCAGGAGGGCAGCTAAACTATGGCTACACCTGC.

This clonotype has more than one count but fewer than ten. The genes are TRBV28 and TRBJ2-1; a weak D match, TRBD1 (6 bases). The germline CDR1 and CDR2 sequences are MDHEN and SYDVKM. Trimming cost V 5 bases and J 9 bases, with 20 bases left between them. The CDR3 extends over 15 amino acids. The CDR3 nucleotides read TGTGCCAGCAGTCTACCGACAGGAATTTGGGGTGAGCAGTTCTTC. Amino acid sequence: CASSLPTGIWGEQFF.

There are a few counts of this clonotype. V gene TRBV3-1 combines with J gene TRBJ2-3, with TRBD2 matching 9 bases. Trimming took 4 bases from V and 3 from J; bases not matched to a gene: 8. CDR3 length: 16 amino acids. CDR1 and CDR2 from the germline V gene are LGHDT and YNNKEL (reference sequence). The CDR3 sequence: CASSRSLAGKTDTQYF. In DNA, the CDR3 is TGTGCCAGCAGCCGAAGTCTAGCGGGGAAGACAGATACGCAGTATTTT.

This clonotype was counted only a few times. As DNA, the CDR3 is TGTGCCACCAGCAGAGATTTGGGGGGAAACACCATATATTTT. It yields the protein CATSRDLGGNTIYF. The chain recombines TRBV15 with TRBJ1-3; D is undetermined. The V end was cut by 0 bases, the J end by 4 bases, with 7 bases between. CDR1 and CDR2 from the germline V gene are LNHNV and YYDKDF (reference sequence). The CDR3 length is 14 residues.

The rearrangement links TRBV5-1 to TRBJ1-4; D may be TRBD1 (6 bases). Trimming removed 4 bases at V and 8 bases at J, with 15 bases between. Germline V gives CDR1 SGHRS, CDR2 YFSETQ. The CDR3 is 14 residues long. CDR3 sequence reads: CASSPDSFKEKLFF. Written as DNA, the CDR3 is TGCGCCAGCAGCCCGGACAGTTTTAAGGAAAAACTGTTTTTT.

Many counts were recorded for this clonotype. A read error may produce the germline difference seen at one junction end. V usage is TRBV5-1 and J usage is TRBJ1-5; TRBD1 matches at 8 bases. The CDR3 has 14 amino acids. Germline V CDR1 and CDR2: SGHRS, YFSETQ. CDR3 nucleotide sequence: TGTGCCAGCAGCTTACAGGGGGGCAATCAGCCCCAGCATTTT. It is translated as CASSLQGGNQPQHF.

With respect to this clonotype: This may be a read error: a much more frequent sequence differs by one nucleotide. The rearrangement links TRBV6-1 to TRBJ2-3, with TRBD2 identical over 10 bases. The CDR3 totals 15 residues. V gave up 8 bases and J gave up 4 bases; unmatched junction bases: 9. Germline V gives CDR1 MNHNS, CDR2 SASEGT. CDR3 protein: CASGHTAGGPDTQYF. DNA of the CDR3: TGTGCCAGCGGTCACACAGCGGGGGGGCCAGATACGCAGTATTTT.

DNA for the CDR3: TGCAGTGCTAGGAATGGACGGGAGGGGAGGGAGACCCAGTACTTC. Residues: CSARNGREGRETQYF. This chain links TRBV20-1 with TRBJ2-5; 8 bases fit TRBD2. In germline, CDR1 is DFQATT, CDR2 SNEGSKA (reference sequence). Germline trimming cut 3 bases from V and 5 bases from J; bases unmatched to any gene: 11. This CDR3 contains 15 residues.

In this sample, this clonotype turned up a few times. J is TRBJ2-3 and V is TRBV27; no definite D call. V was pared by 5 bases and J by 0 bases, with 15 bases between. Germline V gene lookup returns CDR1 MNHEY and CDR2 SMNVEV (reference sequence). The CDR3 spans 16 residues. The CDR3 DNA sequence: TGTGCCAGCAGTCTCGCCCGACTCAAAAGCACAGATACGCAGTATTTT. It is translated as CASSLARLKSTDTQYF.

About this clonotype itself: This may be a read error: a much more frequent sequence differs by one nucleotide. This chain connects TRBV29-1 to TRBJ2-5; D call uncertain. The J call may be incorrect, as the DNA end agrees better with TRBJ2-7. The CDR3 is 12 amino acids. Per the germline V gene, CDR1 is SQVTM and CDR2 is ANQGSEA. The CDR3 nucleotides read TGCCGCGCCCTGACAATTAACTACGAGCAGTACTTC. It yields the protein CRALTINYEQYF.

This clonotype has only a few counts. The chain uses TRBV27 and TRBJ2-7, with TRBD1 matching over 9 bases. V shed 7 bases and J 4 bases; nucleotides not matched to a gene: 11. Per the germline V gene, CDR1 is MNHEY and CDR2 is SMNVEV (reference sequence). This CDR3 is 15 amino acids long. In nucleotides, the CDR3 is TGTGCCAGCAACCGACCGGGACAGGGATTTTACGAGCAGTACTTC. It encodes CASNRPGQGFYEQYF.

The rearrangement uses TRBV27 and TRBJ2-7; tentatively, D is TRBD2 (7 bases). With 2 bases removed from V and 5 bases from J, the gap between germline ends came to 16 bases. The CDR3 has 15 residues. The germline V gene encodes CDR1 MNHEY and CDR2 SMNVEV (reference sequence). CDR3 nucleotide sequence: TGTGCCAGCAGTTTAAGGGGGGGCCCACAAAACGAGCAGTACTTC. Translating gives CASSLRGGPQNEQYF.

This rearrangement joins TRBV6-6 to TRBJ1-2, with 7 bases lining up with TRBD1. The CDR3 is 15 amino acids. Germline V gene sequence: CDR1 MNHNY, CDR2 SVGAGI (reference sequence). The J segment lost 4 bases and the V segment lost 2 bases, leaving 7 bases of the junction unmatched. CDR3 coding DNA: TGTGCCAGCAGTTACGGGCAGGGGGGTCCCTATGGCTACACCTTC. Residues: CASSYGQGGPYGYTF.

V is TRBV20-1 and J is TRBJ1-6; a possible D gene is TRBD1 (5 bases). Germline V gene lookup returns CDR1 DFQATT and CDR2 SNEGSKA (reference sequence). The V and J ends lost 5 bases and 7 bases respectively, with 12 bases between them. The CDR3 loop spans 13 amino acids. The CDR3 reads CSASGTSNSPLHF. The DNA of the CDR3 is TGCAGTGCTTCCGGGACCTCCAATTCACCCCTCCACTTT.

The rearrangement joins TRBV7-9 to TRBJ2-5; no definite D call. With the DNA end fitting TRBJ2-7 better, the J assignment may be wrong. Germline values: CDR1 SEHNR, CDR2 FQNEAQ (reference sequence). CDR3 length: 13 residues. The CDR3 spells CASTGSLACEQYF. The CDR3 nucleotides read TGTGCCAGCACGGGCAGCCTGGCATGCGAGCAGTACTTC.